Each of the 15 T cell receptor beta chains below was sequenced from the same sample in a study of T cell responses to AZD1222 COVID-19 vaccine. Using immunoSEQ multiplex PCR, the repertoire was profiled, and TCRdb retains in-frame clones only, with some absent. Among about 73,000 clones listed, roughly 89% were seen once. The sequences come from peripheral blood, collected 28 days after the second AZD1222 dose. Every receptor here comes from an adult who received the AZD1222 COVID-19 vaccine.

The DNA for the CDR3 is TGCAGCGAGGCCTGGGCAGGCTCGGGAAGCTATGGCTACACCTTC. Translating gives CSEAWAGSGSYGYTF. The chain has TRBV29-1 and TRBJ1-2, with D unclear. This CDR3 is 15 amino acids long. The V and J ends lost 7 bases and 4 bases respectively, with 22 bases between them. CDR1 is SQVTM and CDR2 is ANQGSEA in the germline V gene.

The V and J genes are TRBV28 and TRBJ1-1; 8 nucleotides line up with TRBD1. CDR1 is MDHEN and CDR2 is SYDVKM in the germline V gene. The CDR3 has 14 residues. Trimming at V came to 6 bases and at J to 6 bases, leaving 9 bases not matched to a gene. The CDR3: CASSPPGGPPEAFF. In nucleotides, the CDR3 is TGTGCCAGCAGCCCCCCAGGGGGCCCCCCTGAAGCTTTCTTT.

In nucleotides, the CDR3 is TGTGCCAGCAGCCCCGACATCGGGTATACTTATGGCTACACCTTC. Its translation is CASSPDIGYTYGYTF. The V call is TRBV7-2, the J call TRBJ1-2, with D uncertain. Germline values: CDR1 SGHTA, CDR2 FQGNSA. The V end lost 5 bases, the J end lost 5 bases, and 18 bases lay between the germline ends. This CDR3 region has 15 residues.

The V and J genes are TRBV11-3 and TRBJ1-4, with a tentative D call TRBD1 (5 bases). The V and J ends lost 2 bases and 7 bases respectively, with 11 bases between them. The CDR3 is 14 residues long. From germline, CDR1 is SGHNT and CDR2 YENEEA. The CDR3 region has the DNA TGTGCCAGCAGCTTATGGGGCCGTAGTGAAAAACTGTTTTTT. Encoded protein: CASSLWGRSEKLFF.

Worth noting for this clone: One junction end disagrees with the germline gene, perhaps due to a read error. The chain links TRBV12-3 or TRBV12-4 to TRBJ1-3; D possibly corresponds to TRBD1 (6 bases). The CDR3 loop spans 11 amino acids. CDR3 nucleotide sequence: TGTGCCAGCAGTTTCGGACAGCCCGCGGATTTT. Its translation is CASSFGQPADF.

The genes are TRBV7-2 and TRBJ1-1; 8 bases agree with TRBD1. After removal of 6 bases from V and 5 bases from J, the junction contained 5 bases not matched to a gene. Germline CDR1 is SGHTA and CDR2 is FQGNSA. The length of the CDR3 is 13 residues. Here the CDR3 DNA reads TGTGCCAGCAGGTATACAGGGGGAACTGAAGCTTTCTTT. This sequence encodes CASRYTGGTEAFF.

V gene TRBV27 combines with J gene TRBJ2-2; the D gene is possibly TRBD1 (5 bases). V gave up 6 bases and J gave up 3 bases, with 14 bases separating them. The CDR3 length is 15 residues. Germline lookup yields CDR1 MNHEY and CDR2 SMNVEV (reference sequence). The CDR3 is CASSLGVLDTGELFF. As DNA, the CDR3 is TGTGCCAGCAGCCTAGGGGTATTGGACACCGGGGAGCTGTTTTTT.

V gene TRBV7-9 combines with J gene TRBJ2-3; no clear D gene. The ends were cut back, 5 bases at V and 6 bases at J, with 9 bases in the middle. The CDR3 is 12 residues long. The V gene's germline CDR1 is SEHNR and CDR2 FQNEAQ (reference sequence). DNA of the CDR3: TGTGCCAGCAGCCCACTGAGGGATACGCAGTATTTT. The encoded protein is CASSPLRDTQYF. Based on the CDR3 plus reference TRBV7-9 and TRBJ2-3, the full variable domain is DTGVSQNPRHKITKRGQNVTFRCDPISEHNRLYWYRQTLGQGPEFLTYFQNEAQLEKSRLLSDRFSAERPKGSFSTLEIQRTEQGDSAMYLCASSPLRDTQYFGPGTRLTVL.

The rearrangement uses TRBV27 and TRBJ2-3; TRBD2 matches 11 bases. This CDR3 is 17 amino acids long. Germline V gene data show CDR1 as MNHEY and CDR2 as SMNVEV (reference sequence). With V trimmed by 4 bases and J by 8 bases, 14 bases remained unmatched. The CDR3 sequence is CASSSPLAGGPQGTQYF. CDR3 bases: TGTGCCAGCAGTTCACCCTTAGCGGGAGGGCCGCAGGGTACGCAGTATTTT.

Only a few counts were recorded for this clone. The J gene is TRBJ1-3, the V gene TRBV5-5, with D perhaps TRBD1 (5 bases). Trimming shortened V by 0 bases and J by 4 bases, and 11 bases separated the two germline ends. Germline CDR1 is SGHKS and CDR2 is YYEKEE (reference sequence). The CDR3 contains 15 residues. CDR3 region: CASSLDGTEGNTIYF. In DNA, the CDR3 is TGTGCCAGCAGCTTGGACGGGACGGAAGGAAACACCATATATTTT. The full variable domain, rest sourced from reference TRBV5-5 and TRBJ1-3, is DAGVTQSPTHLIKTRGQQVTLRCSPISGHKSVSWYQQVLGQGPQFIFQYYEKEERGRGNFPDRFSARQFPNYSSELNVNALLLGDSALYLCASSLDGTEGNTIYFGEGSWLTVV.

The chain carries TRBV2 and TRBJ2-1; D gene unclear. Germline CDR1 and CDR2: SNHLY and FYNNEI. Trimming removed 5 bases at V and 0 bases at J, with 2 bases between. This CDR3 region has 12 residues. CDR3 nucleotides: TGTGCCAGCAGTCTCTCCTACAATGAGCAGTTCTTC. Its translation: CASSLSYNEQFF.

The CDR3 reads CASSQGGYEQYV. In DNA, the CDR3 is TGTGCCAGCAGCCAAGGGGGGTACGAGCAGTACGTC. The V gene is TRBV3-1 (or the pseudogene TRBV3-2), the J gene TRBJ2-7, with D possibly being TRBD1 or TRBD2 (5 bases each). V lost 1 base and J lost 4, with 5 bases in between. The CDR3 is made up of 12 amino acids. Germline loops: CDR1 LGHDT, CDR2 YNNKEL (reference sequence).

The genes are TRBV29-1 and TRBJ2-6, with no clear D. This CDR3 has 13 amino acids. V lost 7 bases to trimming and J lost 4 bases, with 11 bases between them. Germline loops: CDR1 SQVTM, CDR2 ANQGSEA. Here the CDR3 reads CSALVAGANVLTF. In DNA form, the CDR3 reads TGCAGCGCATTAGTCGCCGGGGCCAACGTCCTGACTTTC.

The chain is built from TRBV3-1 (or the pseudogene TRBV3-2) and TRBJ2-7, with D hard to call. Trimming took off 1 base at V and 6 bases at J, with 4 bases between the two ends. Germline CDR1 LGHDT, CDR2 YNNKEL (reference sequence). The CDR3 consists of 11 residues. The CDR3 nucleotides read TGTGCCAGCAGCCAAGGCCGCGAGCAGTACTTC. Its protein product is CASSQGREQYF.

The V gene is TRBV5-6, the J gene TRBJ2-2, with 11 bases lining up with TRBD2. This CDR3 has 18 residues. CDR1 is SGHDT and CDR2 is YYEEEE in the germline V gene. The V and J ends lost 1 base and 4 bases, in that order; junction bases with no gene match: 9. As DNA, the CDR3 is TGTGCCAGCAGCTTGTTTAGCGGGGGGGCCCGAAGCACCGGGGAGCTGTTTTTT. Its translation is CASSLFSGGARSTGELFF.